The sequence of this T cell receptor (beta chain) was determined in a study of human T cells and chemical hapten exposure. Time point denoted: pre-sensitization, week 0. As to treatment: therapeutic diphenylcyclopropenone sensitization with weekly scalp DPC. TCRdb re-called the RACE reads through MiXCR, storing one row per CDR3 protein. The sample lists around 300,000 distinct CDR3 sequences, about 7.7% occurring once. The CDR3 runs to 13 residues. Trimming took 3 bases from V and 4 from J, leaving 9 bases between them. The genes are TRBV12-3 or TRBV12-4 and TRBJ1-1; D is unclear. The TCR was taken from a man aged 18 to 29 with alopecia areata. Some clones in this sample may be carry-over from other donors' samples. The sample here was whole blood, taken in connection with sensitization to the hapten diphenylcyclopropenone (DPC). The CDR3 protein is CASSFLRTTEAFF. The CDR3 nucleotides are TGTGCCAGCAGTTTCCTTAGGACCACTGAAGCTTTCTTT.